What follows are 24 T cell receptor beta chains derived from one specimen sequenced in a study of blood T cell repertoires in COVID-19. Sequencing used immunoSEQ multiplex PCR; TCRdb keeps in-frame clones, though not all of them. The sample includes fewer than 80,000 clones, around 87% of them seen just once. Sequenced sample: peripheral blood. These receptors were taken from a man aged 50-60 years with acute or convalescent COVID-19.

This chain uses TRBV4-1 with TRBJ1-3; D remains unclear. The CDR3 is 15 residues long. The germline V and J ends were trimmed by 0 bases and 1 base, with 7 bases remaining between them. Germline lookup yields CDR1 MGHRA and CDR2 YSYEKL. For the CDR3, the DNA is TGCGCCAGCAGCCAAGATCGAGGGTCTGGAAACACCATATATTTT. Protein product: CASSQDRGSGNTIYF.

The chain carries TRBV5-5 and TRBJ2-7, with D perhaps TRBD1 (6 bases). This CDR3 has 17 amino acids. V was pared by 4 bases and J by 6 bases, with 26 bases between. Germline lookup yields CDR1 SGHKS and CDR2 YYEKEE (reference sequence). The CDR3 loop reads CASSHYRGSGVTTEQYF. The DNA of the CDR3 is TGTGCCAGCAGCCATTATAGAGGGTCAGGGGTTACTACCGAGCAGTACTTC.

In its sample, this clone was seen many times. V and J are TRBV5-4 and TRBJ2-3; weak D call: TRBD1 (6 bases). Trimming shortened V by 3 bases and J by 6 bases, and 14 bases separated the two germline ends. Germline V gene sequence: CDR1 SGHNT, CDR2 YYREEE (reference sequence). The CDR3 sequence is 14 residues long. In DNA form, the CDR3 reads TGTGCCAGCAGCTCTGGACAGTTCATGGATACGCAGTATTTT. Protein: CASSSGQFMDTQYF.

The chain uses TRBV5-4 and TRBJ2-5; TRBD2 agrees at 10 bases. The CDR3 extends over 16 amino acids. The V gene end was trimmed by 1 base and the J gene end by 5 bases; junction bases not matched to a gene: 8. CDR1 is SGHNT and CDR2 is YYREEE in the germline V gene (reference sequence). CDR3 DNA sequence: TGTGCCAGCAGCTTGAGTCTAGCGGGAGTGGAGGAGACCCAGTACTTC. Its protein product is CASSLSLAGVEETQYF.

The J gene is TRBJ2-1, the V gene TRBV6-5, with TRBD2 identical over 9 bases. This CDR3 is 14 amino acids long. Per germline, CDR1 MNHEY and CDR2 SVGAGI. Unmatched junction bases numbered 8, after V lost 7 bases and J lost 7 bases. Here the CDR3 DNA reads TGTGCCAGCATAGGACTAGCGCTATTTAATGAGCAGTTCTTC. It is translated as CASIGLALFNEQFF.

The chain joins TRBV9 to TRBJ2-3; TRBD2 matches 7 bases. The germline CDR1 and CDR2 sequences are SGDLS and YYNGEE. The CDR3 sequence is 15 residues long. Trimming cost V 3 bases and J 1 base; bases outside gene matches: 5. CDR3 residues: CASSAASGRTDTQYF. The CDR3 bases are TGTGCCAGCAGCGCCGCTAGCGGTCGCACAGATACGCAGTATTTT.

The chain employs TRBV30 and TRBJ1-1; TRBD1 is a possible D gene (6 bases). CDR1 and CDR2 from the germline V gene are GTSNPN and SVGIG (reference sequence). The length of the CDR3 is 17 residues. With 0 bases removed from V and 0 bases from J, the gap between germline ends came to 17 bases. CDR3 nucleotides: TGTGCCTGGAGTGTACGGGAGGGGGGGATCGTGAACACTGAAGCTTTCTTT. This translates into CAWSVREGGIVNTEAFF.

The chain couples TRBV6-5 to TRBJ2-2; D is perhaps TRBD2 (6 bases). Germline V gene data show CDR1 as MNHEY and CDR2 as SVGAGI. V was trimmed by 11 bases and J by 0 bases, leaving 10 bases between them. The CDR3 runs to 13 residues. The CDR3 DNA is TGTGCCTTCCGGGAGACGAACACCGGGGAGCTGTTTTTT. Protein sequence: CAFRETNTGELFF.

CDR3 in DNA: TGTGCCAGTAGATCCCTAGGACAGGGTAAGACTGAAGCTTTCTTT. Translating gives CASRSLGQGKTEAFF. V gene TRBV19 combines with J gene TRBJ1-1; the match to TRBD1 covers 8 bases. The ends lost 6 bases at V and 5 bases at J; junction bases unmatched: 11. The CDR3 runs 15 residues. The germline V gene has CDR1 LNHDA and CDR2 SQIVND (reference sequence).

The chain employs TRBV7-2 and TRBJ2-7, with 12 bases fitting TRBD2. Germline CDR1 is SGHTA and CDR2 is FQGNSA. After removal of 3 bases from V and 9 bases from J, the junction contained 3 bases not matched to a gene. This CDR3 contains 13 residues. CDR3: CASSLPTSGRQYF. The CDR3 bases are TGTGCCAGCAGCTTGCCGACTAGCGGGAGGCAGTACTTC.

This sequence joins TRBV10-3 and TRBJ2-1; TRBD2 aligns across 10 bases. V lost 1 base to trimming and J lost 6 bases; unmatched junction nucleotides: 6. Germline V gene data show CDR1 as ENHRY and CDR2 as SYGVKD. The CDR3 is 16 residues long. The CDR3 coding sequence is TGTGCCATCAGTGAGTACAGTAGCGGGAGGCCCAATGAGCAGTTCTTC. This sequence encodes CAISEYSSGRPNEQFF.

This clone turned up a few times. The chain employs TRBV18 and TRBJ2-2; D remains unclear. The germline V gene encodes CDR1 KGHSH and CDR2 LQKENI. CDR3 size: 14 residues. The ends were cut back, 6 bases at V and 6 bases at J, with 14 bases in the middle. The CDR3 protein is CASSFNSEPGELFF. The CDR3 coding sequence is TGTGCCAGCTCCTTCAACTCCGAGCCCGGGGAGCTGTTTTTT.

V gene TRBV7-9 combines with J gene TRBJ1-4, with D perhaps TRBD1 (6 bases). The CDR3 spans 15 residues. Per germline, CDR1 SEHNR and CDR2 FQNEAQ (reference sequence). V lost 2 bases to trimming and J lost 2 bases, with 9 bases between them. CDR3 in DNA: TGTGCCAGCAGCTTATCCCAGGGGACTAATGAAAAACTGTTTTTT. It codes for CASSLSQGTNEKLFF.

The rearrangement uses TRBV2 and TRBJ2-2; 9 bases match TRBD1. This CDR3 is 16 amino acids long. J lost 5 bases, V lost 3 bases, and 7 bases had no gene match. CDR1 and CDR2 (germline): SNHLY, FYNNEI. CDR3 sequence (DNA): TGTGCCAGCAGTGAGAGACAGGGGGAATTTACCGGGGAGCTGTTTTTT. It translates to CASSERQGEFTGELFF.

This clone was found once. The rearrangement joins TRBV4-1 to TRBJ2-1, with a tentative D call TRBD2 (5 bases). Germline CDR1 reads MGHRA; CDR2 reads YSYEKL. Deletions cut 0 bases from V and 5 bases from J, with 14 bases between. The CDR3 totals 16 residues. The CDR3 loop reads CASSQDRGSEDNEQFF. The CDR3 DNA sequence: TGCGCCAGCAGCCAAGATCGGGGTAGCGAAGACAATGAGCAGTTCTTC.

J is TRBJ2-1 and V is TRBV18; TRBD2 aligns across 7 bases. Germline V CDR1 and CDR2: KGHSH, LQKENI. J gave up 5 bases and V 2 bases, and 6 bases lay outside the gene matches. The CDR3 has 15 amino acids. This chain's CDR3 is CASSPKASGHNEQFF. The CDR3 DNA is TGTGCCAGCTCACCAAAGGCTAGCGGCCACAATGAGCAGTTCTTC. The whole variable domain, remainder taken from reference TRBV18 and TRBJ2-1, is NAGVMQNPRHLVRRRGQEARLRCSPMKGHSHVYWYRQLPEEGLKFMVYLQKENIIDESGMPKERFSAEFPKEGPSILRIQQVVRGDSAAYFCASSPKASGHNEQFFGPGTRLTVL.

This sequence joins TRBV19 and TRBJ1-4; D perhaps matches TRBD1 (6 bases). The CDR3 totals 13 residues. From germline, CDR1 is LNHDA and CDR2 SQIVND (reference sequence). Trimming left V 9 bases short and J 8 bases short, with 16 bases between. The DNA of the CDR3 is TGTGCCAGCTCCTCACAGGGCAACGAAAAACTGTTTTTT. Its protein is CASSSQGNEKLFF.

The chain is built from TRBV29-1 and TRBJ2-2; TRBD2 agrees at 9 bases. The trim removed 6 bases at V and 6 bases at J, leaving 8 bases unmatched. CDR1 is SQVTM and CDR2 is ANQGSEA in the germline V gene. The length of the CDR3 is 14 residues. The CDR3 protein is CSVFSGRVAGELFF. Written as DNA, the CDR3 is TGCAGCGTGTTTAGCGGGAGAGTGGCCGGGGAGCTGTTTTTT.

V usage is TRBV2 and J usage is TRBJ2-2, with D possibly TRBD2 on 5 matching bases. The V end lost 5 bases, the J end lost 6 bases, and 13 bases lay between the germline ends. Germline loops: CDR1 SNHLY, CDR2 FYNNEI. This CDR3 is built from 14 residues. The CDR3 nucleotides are TGTGCCAGCAGTCTGGTGGGAGTCCCCGGGGAGCTGTTTTTT. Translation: CASSLVGVPGELFF.

DNA for the CDR3: TGTGCCAGCAGTTCGACGACCCCCCGGGATTCACCCCTCCACTTT. Protein: CASSSTTPRDSPLHF. The chain employs TRBV27 and TRBJ1-6, with unresolved D. The V gene lost 4 bases and the J gene lost 8 bases, with 15 bases spanning the gap. The CDR3 length is 15 residues. CDR1 MNHEY and CDR2 SMNVEV come from the germline V gene (reference sequence).

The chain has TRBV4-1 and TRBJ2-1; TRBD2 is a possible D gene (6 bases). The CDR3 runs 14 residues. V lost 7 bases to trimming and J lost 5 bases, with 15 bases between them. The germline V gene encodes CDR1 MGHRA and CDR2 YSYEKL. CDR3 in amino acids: CASTLGLLDNEQFF. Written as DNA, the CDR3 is TGCGCCAGCACCTTGGGACTTCTAGACAATGAGCAGTTCTTC.

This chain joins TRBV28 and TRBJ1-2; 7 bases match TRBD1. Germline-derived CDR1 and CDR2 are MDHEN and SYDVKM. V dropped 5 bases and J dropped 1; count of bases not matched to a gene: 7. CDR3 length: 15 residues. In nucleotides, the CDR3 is TGTGCCAGCAGTCCTGACAGGGTACATAACTATGGCTACACCTTC. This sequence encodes CASSPDRVHNYGYTF.

CDR3 in DNA: TGTGCCAGCAGCCCTTTTTCTGGCCGCTCCTACGAGCAGTACTTC. Its translation is CASSPFSGRSYEQYF. The chain carries TRBV5-4 and TRBJ2-7; D gene unclear. V was clipped by 4 bases and J by 0 bases, with 14 bases between them. The length of the CDR3 is 15 residues. Germline assignment: CDR1 SGHNT and CDR2 YYREEE (reference sequence).

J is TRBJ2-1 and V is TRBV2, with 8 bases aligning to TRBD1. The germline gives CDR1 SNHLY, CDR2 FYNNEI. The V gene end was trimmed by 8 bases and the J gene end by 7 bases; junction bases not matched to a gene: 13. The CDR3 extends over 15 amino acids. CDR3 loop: CASGVEGQVMNEQFF. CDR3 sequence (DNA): TGTGCCAGCGGAGTGGAGGGACAGGTTATGAATGAGCAGTTCTTC.